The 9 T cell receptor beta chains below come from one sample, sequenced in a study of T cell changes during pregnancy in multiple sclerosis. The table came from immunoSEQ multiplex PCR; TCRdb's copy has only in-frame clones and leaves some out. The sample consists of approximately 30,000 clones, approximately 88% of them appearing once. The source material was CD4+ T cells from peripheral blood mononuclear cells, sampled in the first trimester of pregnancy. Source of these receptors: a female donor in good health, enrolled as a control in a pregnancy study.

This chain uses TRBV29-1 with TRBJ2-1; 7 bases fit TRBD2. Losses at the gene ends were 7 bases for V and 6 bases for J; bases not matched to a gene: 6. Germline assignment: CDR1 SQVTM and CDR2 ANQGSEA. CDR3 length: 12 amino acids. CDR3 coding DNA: TGCAGCGAGGGACTAAATGTCAATGAGCAGTTCTTC. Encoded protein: CSEGLNVNEQFF.

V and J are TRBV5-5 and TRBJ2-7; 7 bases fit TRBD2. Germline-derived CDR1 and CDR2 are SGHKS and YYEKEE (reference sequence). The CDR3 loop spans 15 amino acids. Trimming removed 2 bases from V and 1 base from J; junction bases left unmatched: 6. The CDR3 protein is CASSLRGGISYEQYF. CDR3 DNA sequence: TGTGCCAGCAGCTTAAGGGGAGGGATATCCTACGAGCAGTACTTC.

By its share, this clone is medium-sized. CDR3 nucleotides: TGTGCCAGCACCGGGACTAGCGTTACAGATACGCAGTATTTT. Translated, it gives CASTGTSVTDTQYF. The chain recombines TRBV28 with TRBJ2-3, with 10 positions matching TRBD2. The CDR3 extends over 14 amino acids. The V and J ends lost 7 bases and 3 bases, in that order; junction bases with no gene match: 4. Germline V CDR1 and CDR2: MDHEN, SYDVKM.

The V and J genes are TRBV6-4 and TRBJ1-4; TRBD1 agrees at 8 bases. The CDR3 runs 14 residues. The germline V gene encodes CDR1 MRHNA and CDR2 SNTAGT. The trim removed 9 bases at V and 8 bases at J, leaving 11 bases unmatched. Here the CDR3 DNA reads TGTGCCAGACACCGGGACAGGCAACACGAAAAACTGTTTTTT. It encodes CARHRDRQHEKLFF.

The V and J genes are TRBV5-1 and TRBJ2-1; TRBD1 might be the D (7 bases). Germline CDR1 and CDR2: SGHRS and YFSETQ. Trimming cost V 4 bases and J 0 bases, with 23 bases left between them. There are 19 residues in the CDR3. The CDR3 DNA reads TGCGCCAGCAGCCCGCAGGGGGACTCCCGATCGAGCTCCTACAATGAGCAGTTCTTC. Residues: CASSPQGDSRSSSYNEQFF.

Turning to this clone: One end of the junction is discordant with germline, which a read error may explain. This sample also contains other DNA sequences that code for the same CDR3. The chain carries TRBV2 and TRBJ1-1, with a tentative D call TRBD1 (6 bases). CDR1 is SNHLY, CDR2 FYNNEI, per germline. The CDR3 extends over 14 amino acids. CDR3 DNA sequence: TGTGCCAGCAGTGAAATGGGCAGGGACACTGAAGCCTTCTTT. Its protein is CASSEMGRDTEAFF.

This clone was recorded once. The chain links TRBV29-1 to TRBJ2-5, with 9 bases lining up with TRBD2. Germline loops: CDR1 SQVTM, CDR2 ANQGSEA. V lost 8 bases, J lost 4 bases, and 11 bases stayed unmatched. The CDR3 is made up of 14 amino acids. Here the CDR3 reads CSTNLAGRSETQYF. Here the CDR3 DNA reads TGCAGCACGAACCTAGCGGGGCGTTCAGAGACCCAGTACTTC.

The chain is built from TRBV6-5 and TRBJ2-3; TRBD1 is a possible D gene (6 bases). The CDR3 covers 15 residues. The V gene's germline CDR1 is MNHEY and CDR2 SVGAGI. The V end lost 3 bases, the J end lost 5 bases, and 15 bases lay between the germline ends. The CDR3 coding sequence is TGTGCCAGCAGTTATGGGAATATAGGGGGAGATACGCAGTATTTT. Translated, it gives CASSYGNIGGDTQYF.

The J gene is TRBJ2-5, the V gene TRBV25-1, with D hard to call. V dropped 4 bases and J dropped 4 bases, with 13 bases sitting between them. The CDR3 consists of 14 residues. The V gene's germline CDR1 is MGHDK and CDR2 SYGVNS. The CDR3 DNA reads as TGTGCCAGCAGTGCAGCAGAGAGAGGAGAGACCCAGTACTTC. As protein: CASSAAERGETQYF. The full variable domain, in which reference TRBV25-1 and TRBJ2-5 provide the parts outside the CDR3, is EADIYQTPRYLVIGTGKKITLECSQTMGHDKMYWYQQDPGMELHLIHYSYGVNSTEKGDLSSESTVSRIRTEHFPLTLESARPSHTSQYLCASSAAERGETQYFGPGTRLLVL.